This T cell receptor beta chain was identified in a study of control samples from healthy donors and cancer patients. Assay used: immunoSEQ multiplex PCR; TCRdb lists only in-frame clones, some missing. This sample has 150,000 to 200,000 clones, with just over 90% found just once. CDR1 and CDR2 from the germline V gene are MNHNS and SASEGT. The V end was cut by 1 base, the J end by 6 bases, with 12 bases between. The CDR3 has 15 amino acids. The TCR originated in a man aged 25 to 40 in good health. The sequenced material came from blood. This sequence joins TRBV6-1 and TRBJ2-2, with D tentatively TRBD1 (6 bases). The CDR3 DNA follows: TGTGCCAGCAGTGAAGGCTCAGGGGTTCCCGGGGAGCTGTTTTTT. It is translated as CASSEGSGVPGELFF.